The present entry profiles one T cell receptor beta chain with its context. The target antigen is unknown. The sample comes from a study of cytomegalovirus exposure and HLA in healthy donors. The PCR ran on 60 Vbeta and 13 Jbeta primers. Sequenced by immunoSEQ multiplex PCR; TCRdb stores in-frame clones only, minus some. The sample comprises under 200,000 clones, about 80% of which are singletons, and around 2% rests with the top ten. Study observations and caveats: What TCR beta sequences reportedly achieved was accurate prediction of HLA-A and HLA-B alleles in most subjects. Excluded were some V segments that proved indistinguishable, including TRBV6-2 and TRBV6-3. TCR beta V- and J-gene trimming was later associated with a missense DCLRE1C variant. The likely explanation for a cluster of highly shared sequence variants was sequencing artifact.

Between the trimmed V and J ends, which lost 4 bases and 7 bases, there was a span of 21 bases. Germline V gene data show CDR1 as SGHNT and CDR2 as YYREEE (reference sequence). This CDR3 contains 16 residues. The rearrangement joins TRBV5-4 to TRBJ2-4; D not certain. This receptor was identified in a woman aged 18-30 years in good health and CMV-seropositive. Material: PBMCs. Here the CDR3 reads CASSEDVRERENIQYF. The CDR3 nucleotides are TGTGCCAGCAGCGAGGATGTCCGAGAGAGAGAGAACATTCAGTACTTC.